Each of the 20 T cell receptor beta chains below was sequenced from the same sample in a study of blood T cell repertoires in COVID-19. This table comes from immunoSEQ multiplex PCR, and its TCRdb copy is limited to in-frame clones, with some not included. Of fewer than 200,000 clones listed, about 90% were seen once; the top ten hold about 1.2%. Input material: PBMCs or T cells enriched from blood (not recorded which). The receptors derive from a human donor with acute COVID-19. The donor label of this sample is uncertain.

The chain recombines TRBV2 with TRBJ2-3; 8 nucleotides match TRBD1. CDR1 and CDR2 from the germline V gene are SNHLY and FYNNEI. The CDR3 has 14 amino acids. V was clipped by 3 bases and J by 5 bases; unmatched bases: 4. CDR3: CASSETGVRDTQYF. CDR3 nucleotide sequence: TGTGCCAGCAGTGAGACAGGGGTTCGAGATACGCAGTATTTT.

V gene TRBV5-1 combines with J gene TRBJ1-4; the D gene is possibly TRBD1 (5 bases). The CDR3 has 15 residues. Between the trimmed V and J ends, which lost 1 base and 8 bases, there was a span of 15 bases. The germline V gene has CDR1 SGHRS and CDR2 YFSETQ. Here the CDR3 reads CASSLYRGKSEKLFF. In DNA, the CDR3 is TGCGCCAGCAGCTTGTATAGGGGAAAGTCAGAAAAACTGTTTTTT.

The chain recombines TRBV3-1 (or the pseudogene TRBV3-2) with TRBJ2-7, with TRBD1 identical over 7 bases. Per germline, CDR1 LGHDT and CDR2 YNNKEL (reference sequence). The CDR3 spans 17 residues. Losses at the gene ends were 2 bases for V and 0 bases for J; bases not matched to a gene: 10. The CDR3: CASSQHYGQASSYEQYF. The DNA for the CDR3 is TGTGCCAGCAGCCAACACTACGGACAGGCCAGCTCCTACGAGCAGTACTTC.

This chain joins TRBV2 and TRBJ1-5; 8 nucleotides align to TRBD1. V trimming: 4 bases; J trimming: 4 bases; junction bases outside the gene matches: 9. Per the germline V gene, CDR1 is SNHLY and CDR2 is FYNNEI. The CDR3 spans 16 residues. CDR3 in amino acids: CASSAGSNRGNQPQHF. CDR3 nucleotides: TGTGCCAGCAGTGCCGGTAGCAACAGGGGGAATCAGCCCCAGCATTTT.

This chain joins TRBV27 and TRBJ2-2; possible D gene TRBD1, 6 bases. Germline V gives CDR1 MNHEY, CDR2 SMNVEV (reference sequence). The CDR3 runs to 15 residues. V was shortened by 7 bases and J by 3 bases, with 15 bases between the two germline ends. CDR3 sequence (DNA): TGTGCCAGCACCATCCAGGGGACGTACACCGGGGAGCTGTTTTTT. Protein product: CASTIQGTYTGELFF.

This clone came up once. V gene TRBV19 combines with J gene TRBJ1-6; possibly TRBD1 for D (5 bases). V gave up 3 bases and J gave up 7 bases, with 10 bases separating them. Germline V gene sequence: CDR1 LNHDA, CDR2 SQIVND (reference sequence). The CDR3 has 14 residues. The CDR3 nucleotides read TGTGCCAGTAGTATTTATAAGGGGAATTCACCCCTCCACTTT. Residues: CASSIYKGNSPLHF.

The rearrangement joins TRBV7-9 to TRBJ1-1, with D uncertain. The CDR3 runs to 14 residues. Germline V gene lookup returns CDR1 SEHNR and CDR2 FQNEAQ (reference sequence). Trimming pared 1 base from V and 4 bases from J, leaving 10 bases between. The CDR3 protein is CASSLEGRGTEAFF. For the CDR3, the DNA is TGTGCCAGCAGCTTAGAAGGACGGGGCACTGAAGCTTTCTTT.

In its sample, this clone was seen a few times. This chain links TRBV21-1 with TRBJ2-6; the DNA was not used to check the table's D call, TRBD1. TRBV21-1 is flagged as a pseudogene. This CDR3 is 17 amino acids long. The CDR3 protein is CASSNAARFSGANVLTF. DNA of the CDR3: TGTGCCAGCAGCAACGCTGCCAGGTTCTCTGGGGCCAACGTCCTGACTTTC.

This chain uses TRBV5-6 with TRBJ2-6, with TRBD1 matching over 9 bases. CDR1 and CDR2 from the germline V gene are SGHDT and YYEEEE. The CDR3 runs 13 residues. Germline trimming cut 4 bases from V and 9 bases from J; bases unmatched to any gene: 2. The CDR3 nucleotides read TGTGCCAGCAGCGGGACAGGGCTCAACGTCCTGACTTTC. As protein: CASSGTGLNVLTF.

The gene calls are TRBV7-8 and TRBJ1-2; TRBD1 aligns across 9 bases. Germline values: CDR1 SGHVS, CDR2 FQNEAQ. Losses at the gene ends were 4 bases for V and 0 bases for J; bases not matched to a gene: 6. This CDR3 region has 16 residues. Here the CDR3 reads CASSSQWDRANYGYTF. DNA for the CDR3: TGTGCCAGCAGCTCCCAGTGGGACAGGGCTAACTATGGCTACACCTTC. Together with reference TRBV7-8 and TRBJ1-2, the CDR3 gives the full variable domain: GAGVSQSPRYKVAKRGQDVALRCDPISGHVSLFWYQQALGQGPEFLTYFQNEAQLDKSGLPSDRFFAERPEGSVSTLKIQRTQQEDSAVYLCASSSQWDRANYGYTFGSGTRLTVV.

The chain employs TRBV3-1 (or the pseudogene TRBV3-2) and TRBJ2-5, with 9 nucleotides matching TRBD2. The CDR3 has 17 amino acids. V trimming: 3 bases; J trimming: 3 bases; junction bases outside the gene matches: 11. Germline V gene sequence: CDR1 LGHDT, CDR2 YNNKEL (reference sequence). CDR3 loop: CASSHRSAGGLEETQYF. The CDR3 bases are TGTGCCAGCAGCCACCGCTCGGCGGGGGGGCTCGAAGAGACCCAGTACTTC.

The chain has TRBV19 and TRBJ1-2; D not resolved. The length of the CDR3 is 15 residues. V was trimmed by 3 bases and J by 8 bases, leaving 19 bases between them. Germline V gene sequence: CDR1 LNHDA, CDR2 SQIVND (reference sequence). The CDR3 coding sequence is TGTGCCAGTAGTATCCGTCCCGAGGGTGGAGGCGGCTACACCTTC. Protein product: CASSIRPEGGGGYTF.

The rearrangement links TRBV27 to TRBJ2-1; the D gene is possibly TRBD1 (5 bases). Deletions cut 8 bases from V and 15 bases from J, with 20 bases between. The length of the CDR3 is 12 residues. The germline gives CDR1 MNHEY, CDR2 SMNVEV (reference sequence). The CDR3 loop reads CASSVWAGPWFF. CDR3 nucleotides: TGTGCCAGCTCCGTTTGGGCAGGGCCGTGGTTCTTC.

The chain recombines TRBV7-9 with TRBJ1-6, with 7 bases identical to TRBD1. Trimming cost V 5 bases and J 10 bases; bases outside gene matches: 11. CDR1 is SEHNR and CDR2 is FQNEAQ in the germline V gene (reference sequence). CDR3 length equals 15 residues. The CDR3 spells CASSQGEGAGSPLHF. CDR3 bases: TGTGCCAGCAGCCAGGGTGAGGGGGCAGGATCACCCCTCCACTTT.

This clone showed up just a few times. The J gene is TRBJ2-7, the V gene TRBV9; possibly TRBD1 for D (6 bases). With 3 bases removed from V and 3 bases from J, the gap between germline ends came to 13 bases. Germline V CDR1 and CDR2: SGDLS, YYNGEE. The CDR3 has 14 residues. In nucleotides, the CDR3 is TGTGCCAGCAGCGAGGGACACGATGGCTACGAGCAGTACTTC. Protein sequence: CASSEGHDGYEQYF.

The V call is TRBV5-6, the J call TRBJ2-3; maybe TRBD2 (6 bases). The germline gives CDR1 SGHDT, CDR2 YYEEEE. With 3 bases removed from V and 9 bases from J, the gap between germline ends came to 14 bases. The CDR3 loop spans 13 amino acids. DNA of the CDR3: TGTGCCAGCAGCTCCCCGAGTGGGGGGACGCAGTATTTT. It codes for CASSSPSGGTQYF.

Concerning this clone itself: Within the sample, other DNA sequences also encode this same CDR3. Written as DNA, the CDR3 is TGTGCCAGCAGCCAGGCCCTAGCGGGGGGGTGGGAGACCCAGTACTTC. Its protein is CASSQALAGGWETQYF. The rearrangement uses TRBV3-1 (or the pseudogene TRBV3-2) and TRBJ2-5; 12 positions agree with TRBD2. The germline gives CDR1 LGHDT, CDR2 YNNKEL (reference sequence). V shed 3 bases, J shed 5 bases, and the junction held 7 bases outside the gene matches. CDR3 length: 16 amino acids.

The chain joins TRBV4-3 to TRBJ2-5; 9 nucleotides agree with TRBD1. The trim removed 2 bases at V and 3 bases at J, leaving 7 bases unmatched. Germline CDR1 is LGHNA and CDR2 is YSLEER. The CDR3 loop spans 16 amino acids. DNA for the CDR3: TGCGCCAGCAGCCAAACATGGGGACAGGGCGAAGAGACCCAGTACTTC. Amino acids: CASSQTWGQGEETQYF.

CDR3: CASSPPGTGGFTGELFF. For the CDR3, the DNA is TGTGCCAGCTCACCTCCCGGGACAGGGGGTTTCACCGGGGAGCTGTTTTTT. The rearrangement links TRBV18 to TRBJ2-2, with 11 bases identical to TRBD1. With 3 bases clipped from V and 4 bases from J, the junction kept 7 bases outside the gene matches. The CDR3 is 17 residues long. The germline V gene encodes CDR1 KGHSH and CDR2 LQKENI.

The rearrangement joins TRBV24-1 to TRBJ2-1, with TRBD2 matching 9 bases. V gave up 3 bases and J gave up 3 bases; unmatched junction bases: 8. Germline loops: CDR1 KGHDR, CDR2 SFDVKD. This CDR3 has 17 residues. CDR3 loop: CATSDQKTSGFYNEQFF. The CDR3 region has the DNA TGTGCCACCAGTGATCAGAAGACTAGCGGTTTCTACAATGAGCAGTTCTTC.